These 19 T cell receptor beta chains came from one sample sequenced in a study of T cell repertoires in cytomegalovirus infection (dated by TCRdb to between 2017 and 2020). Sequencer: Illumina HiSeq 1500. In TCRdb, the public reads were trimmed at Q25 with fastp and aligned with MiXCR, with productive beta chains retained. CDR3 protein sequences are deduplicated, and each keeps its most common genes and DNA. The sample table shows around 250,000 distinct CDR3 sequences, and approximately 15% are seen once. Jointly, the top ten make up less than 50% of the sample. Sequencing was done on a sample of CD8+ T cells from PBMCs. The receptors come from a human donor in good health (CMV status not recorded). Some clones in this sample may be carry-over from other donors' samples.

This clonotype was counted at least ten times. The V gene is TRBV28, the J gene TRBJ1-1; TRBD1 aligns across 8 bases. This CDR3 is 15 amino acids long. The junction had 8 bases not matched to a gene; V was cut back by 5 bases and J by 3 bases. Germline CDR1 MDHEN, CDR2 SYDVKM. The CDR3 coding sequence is TGTGCCAGCAGTGGGGAGGACAGGGCGTACACTGAAGCTTTCTTT. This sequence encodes CASSGEDRAYTEAFF.

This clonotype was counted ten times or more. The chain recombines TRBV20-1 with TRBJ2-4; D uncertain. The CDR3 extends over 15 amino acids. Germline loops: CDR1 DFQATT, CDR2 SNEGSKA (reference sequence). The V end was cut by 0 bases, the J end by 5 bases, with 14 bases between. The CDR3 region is CSARDPEAIQNIQYF. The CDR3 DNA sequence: TGCAGTGCTAGAGATCCAGAAGCTATCCAAAACATTCAGTACTTC.

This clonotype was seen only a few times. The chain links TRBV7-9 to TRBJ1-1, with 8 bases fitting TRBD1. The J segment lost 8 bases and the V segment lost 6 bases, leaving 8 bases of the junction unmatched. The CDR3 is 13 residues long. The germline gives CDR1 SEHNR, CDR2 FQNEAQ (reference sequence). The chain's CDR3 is CASRPPGQVEAFF. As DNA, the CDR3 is TGTGCCAGCAGACCCCCGGGACAGGTAGAAGCTTTCTTT.

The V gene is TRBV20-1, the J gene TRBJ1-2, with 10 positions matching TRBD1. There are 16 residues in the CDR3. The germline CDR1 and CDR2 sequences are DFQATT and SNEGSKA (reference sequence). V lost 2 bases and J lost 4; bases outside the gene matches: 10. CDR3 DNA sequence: TGCAGTGCTAGAACCCCTAAGACAGGGGGCGGCTATGGCTACACCTTC. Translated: CSARTPKTGGGYGYTF.

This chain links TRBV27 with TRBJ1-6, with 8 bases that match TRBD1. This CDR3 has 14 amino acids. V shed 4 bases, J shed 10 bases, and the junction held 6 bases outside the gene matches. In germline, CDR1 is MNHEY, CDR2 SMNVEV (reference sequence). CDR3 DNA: TGTGCCAGCAGTTACGGACAGGGTCGCTCACCCCTCCACTTT. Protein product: CASSYGQGRSPLHF.

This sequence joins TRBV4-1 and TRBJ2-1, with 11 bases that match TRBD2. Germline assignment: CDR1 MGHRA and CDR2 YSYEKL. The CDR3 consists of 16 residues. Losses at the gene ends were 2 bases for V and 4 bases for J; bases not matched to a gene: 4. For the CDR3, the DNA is TGCGCCAGCAGCCAATTTAGCGGGGGGGCTTACAATGAGCAGTTCTTC. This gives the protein CASSQFSGGAYNEQFF.

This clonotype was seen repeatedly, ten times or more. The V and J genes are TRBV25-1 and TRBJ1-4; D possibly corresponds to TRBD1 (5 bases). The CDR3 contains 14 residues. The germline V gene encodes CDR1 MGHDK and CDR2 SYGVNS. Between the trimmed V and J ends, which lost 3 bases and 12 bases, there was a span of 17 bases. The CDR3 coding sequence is TGTGCCAGCAGTGAGAGGGGACCTCAGGCGGAACTGTTTTTT. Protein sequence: CASSERGPQAELFF.

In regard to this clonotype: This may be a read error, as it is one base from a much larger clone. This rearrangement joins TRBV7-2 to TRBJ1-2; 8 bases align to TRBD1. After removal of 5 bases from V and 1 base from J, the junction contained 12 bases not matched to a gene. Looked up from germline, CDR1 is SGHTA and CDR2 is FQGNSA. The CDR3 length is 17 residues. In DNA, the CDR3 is TGTGCCAGCAGCAGCCGGGACAGGACCCAAATTAACTATGGCTACACCTTC. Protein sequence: CASSSRDRTQINYGYTF.

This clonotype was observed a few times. The CDR3 reads CSAPPGGRTGYSPLHF. The CDR3 DNA reads as TGCAGTGCCCCTCCGGGGGGGCGGACAGGTTATTCACCCCTCCACTTT. The chain links TRBV20-1 to TRBJ1-6; TRBD1 matches at 7 bases. The junction had 16 bases not matched to a gene; V was cut back by 6 bases and J by 8 bases. Per germline, CDR1 DFQATT and CDR2 SNEGSKA (reference sequence). The CDR3 is 16 amino acids.

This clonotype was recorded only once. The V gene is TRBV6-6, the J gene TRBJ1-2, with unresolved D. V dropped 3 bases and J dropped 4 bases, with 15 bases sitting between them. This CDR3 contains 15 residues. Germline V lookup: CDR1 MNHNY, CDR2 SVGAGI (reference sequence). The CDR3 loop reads CASSYTDGHSYGYTF. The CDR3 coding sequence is TGTGCCAGCAGTTATACGGATGGGCATTCCTATGGCTACACCTTC.

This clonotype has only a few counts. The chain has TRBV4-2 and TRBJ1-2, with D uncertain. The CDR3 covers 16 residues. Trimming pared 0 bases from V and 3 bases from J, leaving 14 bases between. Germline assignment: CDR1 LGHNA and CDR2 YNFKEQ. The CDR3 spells CASSQEDLGQDYGYTF. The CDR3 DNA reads TGTGCCAGCAGCCAAGAGGACTTAGGCCAGGACTATGGCTACACCTTC.

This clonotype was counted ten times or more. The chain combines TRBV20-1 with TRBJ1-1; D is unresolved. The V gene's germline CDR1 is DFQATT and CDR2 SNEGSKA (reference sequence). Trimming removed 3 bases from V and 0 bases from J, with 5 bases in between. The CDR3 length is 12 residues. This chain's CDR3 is CSASELNTEAFF. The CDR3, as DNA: TGCAGTGCTAGCGAATTGAACACTGAAGCTTTCTTT.

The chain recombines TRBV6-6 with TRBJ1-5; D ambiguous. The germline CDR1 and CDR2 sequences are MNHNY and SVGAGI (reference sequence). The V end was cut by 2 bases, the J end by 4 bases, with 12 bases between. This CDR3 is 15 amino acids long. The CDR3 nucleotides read TGTGCCAGCAGTTACCCAAGGGTAGGAAATCAGCCCCAGCATTTT. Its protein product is CASSYPRVGNQPQHF.

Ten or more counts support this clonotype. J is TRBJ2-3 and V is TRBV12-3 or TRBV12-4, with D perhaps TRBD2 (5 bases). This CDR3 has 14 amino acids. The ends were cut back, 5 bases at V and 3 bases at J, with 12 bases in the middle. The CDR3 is CASSIYGETDTQYF. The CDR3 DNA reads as TGTGCCAGCAGTATATACGGGGAGACAGATACGCAGTATTTT.

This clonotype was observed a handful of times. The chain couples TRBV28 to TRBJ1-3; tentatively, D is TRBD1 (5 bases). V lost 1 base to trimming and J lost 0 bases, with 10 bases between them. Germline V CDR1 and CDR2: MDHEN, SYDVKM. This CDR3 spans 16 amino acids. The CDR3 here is CASSLSTDYSGNTIYF. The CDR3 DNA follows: TGTGCCAGCAGTTTATCGACAGACTACTCTGGAAACACCATATATTTT.

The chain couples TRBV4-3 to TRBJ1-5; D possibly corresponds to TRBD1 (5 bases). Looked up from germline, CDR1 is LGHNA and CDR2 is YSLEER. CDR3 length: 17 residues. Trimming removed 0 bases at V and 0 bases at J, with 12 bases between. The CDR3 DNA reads TGCGCCAGCAGCCAAGACAGGGAAGTCTATAGCAATCAGCCCCAGCATTTT. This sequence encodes CASSQDREVYSNQPQHF.

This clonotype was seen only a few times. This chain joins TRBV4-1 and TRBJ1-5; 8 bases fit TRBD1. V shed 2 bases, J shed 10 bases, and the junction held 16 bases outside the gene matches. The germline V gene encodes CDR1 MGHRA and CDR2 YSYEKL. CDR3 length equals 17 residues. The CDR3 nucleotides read TGCGCCAGCAGCCAACCGAAGACAGGGGCCTCTCTCGTTCCCCAGCATTTT. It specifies CASSQPKTGASLVPQHF.

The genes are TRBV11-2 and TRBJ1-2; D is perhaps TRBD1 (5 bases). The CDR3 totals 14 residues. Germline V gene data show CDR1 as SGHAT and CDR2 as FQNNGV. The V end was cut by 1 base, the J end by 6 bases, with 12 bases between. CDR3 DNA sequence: TGTGCCAGCAGCTTAGGAGTGGGGCCGGATGGCTACACCTTC. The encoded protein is CASSLGVGPDGYTF.

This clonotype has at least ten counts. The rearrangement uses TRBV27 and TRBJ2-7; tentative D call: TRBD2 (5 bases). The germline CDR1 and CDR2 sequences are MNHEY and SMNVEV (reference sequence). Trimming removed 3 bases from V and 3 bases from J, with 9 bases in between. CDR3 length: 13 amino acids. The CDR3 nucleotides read TGTGCCAGCAGTTTCGGCGGGTTCTACGAGCAGTACTTC. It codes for CASSFGGFYEQYF.